The source of this TCR beta chain is a study of blood T cell repertoires in COVID-19. At the level of the study: The United States, Italy and Spain were the sources of the acute and convalescent COVID-19 samples. Nucleic acid was either cDNA or gDNA, and it came from T cells, B-cell-depleted T cells, or PBMCs.

CDR1 LGHDT and CDR2 YNNKEL come from the germline V gene (reference sequence). J gave up 4 bases and V 4 bases, and 7 bases lay outside the gene matches. The CDR3 sequence is 17 residues long. In the original analysis: The assay estimated nucleated cells by amplifying reference gene primers. This table comes from immunoSEQ multiplex PCR, and its TCRdb copy is limited to in-frame clones, with some not included. V, J and clone size were drawn from that table, and D and trimming were deduced from the DNA. The table has 390,000 or so clones, 86% seen once. The chain uses TRBV3-1 (or the pseudogene TRBV3-2) and TRBJ2-1; 13 bases agree with TRBD2. The TCR comes from a woman aged 25 to 45 with active or convalescent COVID-19. Input material: peripheral blood. As DNA, the CDR3 is TGTGCCAGCAGCCCGACCTTACTAGCGGGGGGGTACAATGAGCAGTTCTTC. Protein sequence: CASSPTLLAGGYNEQFF.